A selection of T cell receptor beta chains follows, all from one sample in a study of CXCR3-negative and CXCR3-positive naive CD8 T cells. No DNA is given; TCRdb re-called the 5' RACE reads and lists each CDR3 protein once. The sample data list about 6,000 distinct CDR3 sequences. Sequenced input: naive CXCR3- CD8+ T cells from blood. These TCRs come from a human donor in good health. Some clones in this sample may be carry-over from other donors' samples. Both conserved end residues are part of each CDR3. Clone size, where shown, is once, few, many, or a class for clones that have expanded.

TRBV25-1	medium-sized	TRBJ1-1	CASRRGPSGTEAFF
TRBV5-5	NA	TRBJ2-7	CASSLGPWEQYF
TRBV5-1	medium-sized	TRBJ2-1	CASSLATGGGAYMFF
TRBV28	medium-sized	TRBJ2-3	CASGDAGDGTDTQYF
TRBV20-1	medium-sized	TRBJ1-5	CSASRFLRDNQPQHF
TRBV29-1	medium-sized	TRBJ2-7	CSVETGGYTYEQYF
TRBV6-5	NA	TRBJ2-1	CASSHRNEQFF
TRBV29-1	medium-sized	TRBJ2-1	CSVRTSVHNEQFF
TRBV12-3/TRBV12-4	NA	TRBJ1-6	CASSSGQSPLHF
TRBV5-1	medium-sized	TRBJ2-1	CASSLSSGYNEQFF
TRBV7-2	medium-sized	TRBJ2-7	CASSLPPGGLYEQYF
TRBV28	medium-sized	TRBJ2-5	CASSRDSYQETQYF
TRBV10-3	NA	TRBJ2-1	CAITREGLEQFF
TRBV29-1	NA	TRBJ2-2	CSVAREGGELFF
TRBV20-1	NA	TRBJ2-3	CSARRDGTQYF
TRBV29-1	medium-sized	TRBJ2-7	CSVPGTGGYEQYF
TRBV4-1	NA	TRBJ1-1	CASSQALGPTVTSFF
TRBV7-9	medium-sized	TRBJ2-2	CASSPSWTGEAGELFF
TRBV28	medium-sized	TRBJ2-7	CASKRTPSRYEQYF
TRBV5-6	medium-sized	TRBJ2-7	CASSSVGGSSYEQYF
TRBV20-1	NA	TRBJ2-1	CSARGLRGARSYNQQFF
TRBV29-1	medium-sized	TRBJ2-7	CSAIFRSSYEQYF
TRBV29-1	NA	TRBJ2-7	CSVDSGRDYEQYF
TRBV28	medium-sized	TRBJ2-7	CASSLTREGNYEQYF
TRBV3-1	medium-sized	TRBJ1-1	CASSQGRAGAPEAFF
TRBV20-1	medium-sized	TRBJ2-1	CSAILQRAELYNEQFF
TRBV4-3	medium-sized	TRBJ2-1	CASSQDQGEYNEQFF
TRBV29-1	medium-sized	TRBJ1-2	CSVEWRERDYGYTF
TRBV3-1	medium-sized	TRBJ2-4	CASSSRDRGLAKNIQYF
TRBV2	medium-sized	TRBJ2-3	CASSEGGPGADTQYF
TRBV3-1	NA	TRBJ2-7	CASSHEDSYEQYF
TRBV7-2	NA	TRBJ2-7	CASSLVRNEQYF
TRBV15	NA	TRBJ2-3	CATSRANTDTQYF
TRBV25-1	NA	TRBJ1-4	CASSEWEGAREKLFF
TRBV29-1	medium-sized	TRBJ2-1	CSVVGDTYNEQFF
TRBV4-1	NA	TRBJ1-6	CASSLGQHNNSPLHF
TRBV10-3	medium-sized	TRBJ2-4	CAISESGGIAKNIQYF
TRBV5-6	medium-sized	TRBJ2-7	CASSQDYEQYF
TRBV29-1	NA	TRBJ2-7	CSVERDFLGGREQYF
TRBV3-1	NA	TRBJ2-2	CASSQEEELFF
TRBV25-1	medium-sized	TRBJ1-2	CASSEGRYKRLTF
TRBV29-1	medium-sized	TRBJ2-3	CSVAPSGGPRGQDTQYF
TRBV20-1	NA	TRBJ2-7	CSARLSGSYEQYF
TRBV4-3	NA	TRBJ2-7	CASSQDRTSGAYEQYF
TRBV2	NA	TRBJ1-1	CASSEGRVMTEAFF